This TCR beta chain was captured in a study of CD8 T cells in ankylosing spondylitis (dated by TCRdb to the late 2010s). For the wider study: The study set out to find disease-linked TCR variants by profiling T cell receptor beta repertoires in ankylosing spondylitis patients and healthy donors. In total, the full study cohort was made up of 95 to 110 healthy donors and approximately 27 ankylosing spondylitis patients. Peripheral blood samples were taken, and synovial fluid was additionally collected from ankylosing spondylitis patients.

The sequencing machine was an Illumina HiSeq 2500. TCR beta libraries were prepared by quantitative 5'-RACE with molecular barcodes. Concerning the study's data processing: To identify disease-linked TCR variants, a new computational method was used, one built on a probabilistic model of VDJ rearrangement. The public reads were run again by TCRdb, first through fastp at Q25 and then through MiXCR, and only productive beta chains were kept. Every distinct CDR3 protein forms one entry, paired with its most common genes and DNA. TCRdb, not the authors, supplied the V and J calls. Across this sample there are hundreds of thousands of distinct CDR3 sequences, with roughly 26% seen only once. The ten largest clones add up to about 0.92% of the sample. This clonotype occurred many times. Its antigen target is currently unknown. No much larger clone exists at a distance of one base, and base qualities are not known.

Between the V and J ends, shortened by 8 bases and 1 base respectively, the junction contains 12 bases. Its CDR3 holds 13 amino acids, cysteine through phenylalanine. Only the CDR3 DNA stays, 39 bases, in frame from base 1. CDR1 and CDR2 were assigned from the germline V gene as SQVTM and ANQGSEA. The full study reports these points: In peripheral blood, the disease-linked clones were found at relatively low frequencies and had a CD8+ phenotype. Blood from ankylosing spondylitis patients appeared to be characterized by a TCR beta motif made up of about 8 highly homologous amino acid variants. Some motif variants were previously reported in synovial fluid and blood of reactive arthritis patients, suggesting common disease-initiation mechanisms. The disease-linked clones were reported as significantly enriched in matched synovial fluid samples from ankylosing spondylitis patients.

Material: blood, either unsorted or a sorted T cell fraction (not recorded which). The TCR was taken from a male donor with ankylosing spondylitis. The receptor chain draws on TRBV29-1 and TRBJ2-1, with TRBD1 tentatively as D gene (6 bases match). CDR3 sequence: CSTRRGSYNEQFF. The nucleotide sequence reads as follows: TGCAGCACGAGAAGGGGGTCCTACAATGAGCAGTTCTTC.